These 25 T cell receptor beta chains share one sample of origin, sequenced in a study of blood T cell repertoires in COVID-19. The assay was immunoSEQ multiplex PCR, and TCRdb's table has in-frame clones only and misses some. The data contain about 70,000 clones, less than 90% of them seen just once; the ten biggest clones take up around 3.2%. Source material: peripheral blood. These receptors all come from a man older than 75 with acute or convalescent COVID-19.

The chain has TRBV9 and TRBJ1-1; TRBD1 agrees at 8 bases. The V and J ends lost 3 bases and 4 bases, in that order; junction bases with no gene match: 14. The CDR3 is made up of 17 amino acids. CDR1 is SGDLS, CDR2 YYNGEE, per germline. Here the CDR3 reads CASSAEQGVVFSTEAFF. CDR3 DNA: TGTGCCAGCAGCGCCGAACAGGGGGTGGTTTTTAGCACTGAAGCTTTCTTT.

The gene calls are TRBV7-8 and TRBJ1-4; D call uncertain. Trimming removed 5 bases from V and 8 bases from J, with 6 bases in between. CDR1 is SGHVS, CDR2 FQNEAQ, per germline. CDR3 size: 11 residues. The CDR3 bases are TGTGCCAGCAGCCATGAGGAAAAACTGTTTTTT. It specifies CASSHEEKLFF.

The CDR3 nucleotides read TGTGCCAGCAATGGGGGGGGGTACGAGCAGTACTTC. Translating gives CASNGGGYEQYF. The rearrangement uses TRBV2 and TRBJ2-7; 7 bases fit TRBD2. CDR1 SNHLY and CDR2 FYNNEI come from the germline V gene. Trimming removed 7 bases from V and 4 bases from J; junction bases left unmatched: 4. The CDR3 spans 12 residues.

This chain joins TRBV5-4 and TRBJ1-3; 7 bases are shared with TRBD1. Germline CDR1 is SGHNT and CDR2 is YYREEE (reference sequence). CDR3 length: 14 amino acids. After removal of 3 bases from V and 2 bases from J, the junction contained 2 bases not matched to a gene. The chain's CDR3 is CASSSTGAGNTIYF. CDR3 bases: TGTGCCAGCAGCTCAACAGGGGCTGGAAACACCATATATTTT.

The count of this clone is one. The chain couples TRBV20-1 to TRBJ2-1; no clear D. Germline loops: CDR1 DFQATT, CDR2 SNEGSKA (reference sequence). V lost 6 bases and J lost 3, with 3 bases in between. The CDR3 is made up of 10 amino acids. The CDR3 coding sequence is TGCAGTGCCAACTACAATGAGCAGTTCTTC. It is translated as CSANYNEQFF.

The V gene is TRBV30, the J gene TRBJ2-3; 7 nucleotides align to TRBD1. V lost 0 bases to trimming and J lost 0 bases; unmatched junction nucleotides: 3. CDR3 size: 15 residues. CDR1 GTSNPN and CDR2 SVGIG come from the germline V gene (reference sequence). The CDR3 sequence: CAWSVGTASTDTQYF. CDR3 nucleotides: TGTGCCTGGAGTGTCGGGACAGCTAGCACAGATACGCAGTATTTT.

V usage is TRBV28 and J usage is TRBJ1-5; 8 bases are a match to TRBD1. The V gene end was trimmed by 7 bases and the J gene end by 2 bases; junction bases not matched to a gene: 10. Germline V gene data show CDR1 as MDHEN and CDR2 as SYDVKM. The CDR3 spans 16 residues. The DNA of the CDR3 is TGTGCCAGCAACATCGGGCAGGGGGCTGGCAATCAGCCCCAGCATTTT. Residues: CASNIGQGAGNQPQHF.

This chain links TRBV6-5 with TRBJ2-5; no clear D. Between the trimmed V and J ends, which lost 0 bases and 5 bases, there was a span of 7 bases. Germline V gene sequence: CDR1 MNHEY, CDR2 SVGAGI. This CDR3 has 13 amino acids. CDR3: CASSYSIGETQYF. The DNA of the CDR3 is TGTGCCAGCAGTTACTCGATCGGGGAGACCCAGTACTTC.

This clone showed up just once. The chain uses TRBV6-5 and TRBJ1-2; TRBD1 is a possible D gene (6 bases). The CDR3 runs 11 residues. Looked up from germline, CDR1 is MNHEY and CDR2 is SVGAGI. Trimming took 5 bases from V and 8 from J, leaving 9 bases between them. In DNA form, the CDR3 reads TGTGCCAGCAGTAACGGACAGGGCTACACCTTC. Encoded protein: CASSNGQGYTF.

V usage is TRBV5-1 and J usage is TRBJ2-7; 15 nucleotides align to TRBD2. V shed 4 bases and J 4 bases; nucleotides not matched to a gene: 6. In germline, CDR1 is SGHRS, CDR2 YFSETQ. This CDR3 is 16 amino acids long. CDR3 loop: CASSRGTSGRSYEQYF. The CDR3 DNA sequence: TGCGCCAGCAGCAGGGGGACTAGCGGGAGGTCGTACGAGCAGTACTTC.

The chain uses TRBV9 and TRBJ1-2; TRBD1 might be the D (5 bases). Germline-derived CDR1 and CDR2 are SGDLS and YYNGEE. This CDR3 comprises 15 residues. Trimming removed 0 bases from V and 4 bases from J, with 13 bases in between. The CDR3 protein is CASSVAAGHGYGYTF. For the CDR3, the DNA is TGTGCCAGCAGCGTAGCTGCGGGGCACGGCTATGGCTACACCTTC.

The chain links TRBV9 to TRBJ1-2; 8 bases line up with TRBD1. The CDR3 is 13 amino acids. The junction had 6 bases not matched to a gene; V was cut back by 3 bases and J by 8 bases. Germline V lookup: CDR1 SGDLS, CDR2 YYNGEE. In nucleotides, the CDR3 is TGTGCCAGCAGCGGGACAGGGCAGGACGGCTACACCTTC. It specifies CASSGTGQDGYTF.

This chain connects TRBV9 to TRBJ2-1; 10 positions match TRBD2. V trimming: 0 bases; J trimming: 7 bases; junction bases outside the gene matches: 7. CDR1 and CDR2 from the germline V gene are SGDLS and YYNGEE. This CDR3 is built from 16 residues. CDR3 residues: CASSVAASGSSNEQFF. CDR3 nucleotides: TGTGCCAGCAGCGTAGCGGCTAGCGGGAGTAGTAATGAGCAGTTCTTC.

The chain uses TRBV10-3 and TRBJ2-1; TRBD2 agrees at 9 bases. In germline, CDR1 is ENHRY, CDR2 SYGVKD. The V and J ends lost 10 bases and 7 bases, in that order; junction bases with no gene match: 11. The CDR3 consists of 14 residues. The chain's CDR3 is CATRDGLASNEQFF. CDR3 in DNA: TGTGCCACCAGAGACGGACTAGCGAGTAATGAGCAGTTCTTC.

CDR3 coding DNA: TGTGCCAGCAGCCCCGACAGGGCTGTCAATCAGCCCCAGCATTTT. This codes for CASSPDRAVNQPQHF. The chain combines TRBV7-2 with TRBJ1-5, with TRBD1 matching 7 bases. The ends lost 5 bases at V and 3 bases at J; junction bases unmatched: 7. The CDR3 has 15 residues. Germline-derived CDR1 and CDR2 are SGHTA and FQGNSA.

The chain combines TRBV7-2 with TRBJ1-3, with TRBD1 identical over 9 bases. CDR1 SGHTA and CDR2 FQGNSA come from the germline V gene. V was clipped by 0 bases and J by 3 bases; unmatched bases: 0. The CDR3 has 15 amino acids. The CDR3 protein is CASSLAGQGGNTIYF. CDR3 bases: TGTGCCAGCAGCTTAGCGGGACAGGGTGGAAACACCATATATTTT.

The chain recombines TRBV11-2 with TRBJ2-5, with D possibly being TRBD1 (6 bases). V gave up 5 bases and J gave up 7 bases, with 17 bases separating them. The CDR3 has 14 residues. Germline V gene lookup returns CDR1 SGHAT and CDR2 FQNNGV. The CDR3 loop is CASSANRDVVTQYF. The CDR3 DNA reads as TGTGCCAGCAGCGCGAACAGGGATGTGGTGACCCAGTACTTC.

The J gene is TRBJ1-1, the V gene TRBV13; D might be TRBD1 (6 bases). The ends were cut back, 1 base at V and 8 bases at J, with 14 bases in the middle. CDR3 length equals 14 residues. CDR1 and CDR2 (germline): PRHDT, FYEKMQ (reference sequence). The CDR3 bases are TGTGCCAGCAGCTTAGCCCAGGGGCTCTCCGAAGCTTTCTTT. It is translated as CASSLAQGLSEAFF.

The chain has TRBV2 and TRBJ1-5; the match to TRBD1 covers 7 bases. This CDR3 has 13 residues. The germline V gene has CDR1 SNHLY and CDR2 FYNNEI. V trimming: 6 bases; J trimming: 7 bases; junction bases outside the gene matches: 6. CDR3 nucleotide sequence: TGTGCCAGCAGGAAGGGGGCAGGACAGCCCCAGCATTTT. Encoded protein: CASRKGAGQPQHF.

The chain is built from TRBV18 and TRBJ1-5; weak D call: TRBD1 (6 bases). CDR3 length: 16 amino acids. Per germline, CDR1 KGHSH and CDR2 LQKENI. Trimming removed 0 bases from V and 5 bases from J, with 14 bases in between. CDR3 protein: CASSPPGRGIHQPQHF. In DNA form, the CDR3 reads TGTGCCAGCTCACCACCGGGCAGGGGAATCCATCAGCCCCAGCATTTT.

The genes are TRBV10-2 and TRBJ2-3; D possibly corresponds to TRBD2 (6 bases). Germline V gene lookup returns CDR1 WSHSY and CDR2 SAAADI. The CDR3 covers 15 residues. Trimming took 4 bases from V and 4 from J, leaving 15 bases between them. Here the CDR3 DNA reads TGCGCCAGCAGTGGACGGGGGAGTATGGCAGATACGCAGTATTTT. Amino acids: CASSGRGSMADTQYF.

The DNA for the CDR3 is TGTGCCAGCAGCTTGGACGAGGCCTACGAGCAGTACTTC. Translating it yields CASSLDEAYEQYF. The chain is built from TRBV5-8 and TRBJ2-7; the D is unclear. With 0 bases removed from V and 2 bases from J, the gap between germline ends came to 6 bases. CDR1 SGHTS and CDR2 YDEGEE come from the germline V gene. CDR3 length: 13 amino acids.

The rearrangement links TRBV4-1 to TRBJ2-2; 10 nucleotides align to TRBD2. CDR1 is MGHRA, CDR2 YSYEKL, per germline. The CDR3 is 16 amino acids. J was trimmed by 7 bases and V by 1 base; bases with no gene match: 6. The CDR3 DNA reads TGCGCCAGCAGCCAAGGGCCTAGCGGGAGTGACGGGGAGCTGTTTTTT. It encodes CASSQGPSGSDGELFF.

The CDR3 nucleotides are TGTGCCATCAGTGTCGGCCAACAGGCCGCGTTTGGCTACACCTTC. Residues: CAISVGQQAAFGYTF. The chain employs TRBV10-3 and TRBJ1-2; tentative D call: TRBD1 (5 bases). The V and J ends lost 4 bases and 7 bases respectively, with 19 bases between them. The CDR3 runs to 15 residues. CDR1 and CDR2 (germline): ENHRY, SYGVKD.

The chain uses TRBV29-1 and TRBJ1-2, with D possibly TRBD1 on 5 matching bases. Trimming took 2 bases from V and 3 from J, leaving 7 bases between them. Germline CDR1 reads SQVTM; CDR2 reads ANQGSEA. The CDR3 totals 12 residues. The CDR3 DNA follows: TGCAGCGTTGAACGCAGGGACTATGGCTACACCTTC. This sequence encodes CSVERRDYGYTF.